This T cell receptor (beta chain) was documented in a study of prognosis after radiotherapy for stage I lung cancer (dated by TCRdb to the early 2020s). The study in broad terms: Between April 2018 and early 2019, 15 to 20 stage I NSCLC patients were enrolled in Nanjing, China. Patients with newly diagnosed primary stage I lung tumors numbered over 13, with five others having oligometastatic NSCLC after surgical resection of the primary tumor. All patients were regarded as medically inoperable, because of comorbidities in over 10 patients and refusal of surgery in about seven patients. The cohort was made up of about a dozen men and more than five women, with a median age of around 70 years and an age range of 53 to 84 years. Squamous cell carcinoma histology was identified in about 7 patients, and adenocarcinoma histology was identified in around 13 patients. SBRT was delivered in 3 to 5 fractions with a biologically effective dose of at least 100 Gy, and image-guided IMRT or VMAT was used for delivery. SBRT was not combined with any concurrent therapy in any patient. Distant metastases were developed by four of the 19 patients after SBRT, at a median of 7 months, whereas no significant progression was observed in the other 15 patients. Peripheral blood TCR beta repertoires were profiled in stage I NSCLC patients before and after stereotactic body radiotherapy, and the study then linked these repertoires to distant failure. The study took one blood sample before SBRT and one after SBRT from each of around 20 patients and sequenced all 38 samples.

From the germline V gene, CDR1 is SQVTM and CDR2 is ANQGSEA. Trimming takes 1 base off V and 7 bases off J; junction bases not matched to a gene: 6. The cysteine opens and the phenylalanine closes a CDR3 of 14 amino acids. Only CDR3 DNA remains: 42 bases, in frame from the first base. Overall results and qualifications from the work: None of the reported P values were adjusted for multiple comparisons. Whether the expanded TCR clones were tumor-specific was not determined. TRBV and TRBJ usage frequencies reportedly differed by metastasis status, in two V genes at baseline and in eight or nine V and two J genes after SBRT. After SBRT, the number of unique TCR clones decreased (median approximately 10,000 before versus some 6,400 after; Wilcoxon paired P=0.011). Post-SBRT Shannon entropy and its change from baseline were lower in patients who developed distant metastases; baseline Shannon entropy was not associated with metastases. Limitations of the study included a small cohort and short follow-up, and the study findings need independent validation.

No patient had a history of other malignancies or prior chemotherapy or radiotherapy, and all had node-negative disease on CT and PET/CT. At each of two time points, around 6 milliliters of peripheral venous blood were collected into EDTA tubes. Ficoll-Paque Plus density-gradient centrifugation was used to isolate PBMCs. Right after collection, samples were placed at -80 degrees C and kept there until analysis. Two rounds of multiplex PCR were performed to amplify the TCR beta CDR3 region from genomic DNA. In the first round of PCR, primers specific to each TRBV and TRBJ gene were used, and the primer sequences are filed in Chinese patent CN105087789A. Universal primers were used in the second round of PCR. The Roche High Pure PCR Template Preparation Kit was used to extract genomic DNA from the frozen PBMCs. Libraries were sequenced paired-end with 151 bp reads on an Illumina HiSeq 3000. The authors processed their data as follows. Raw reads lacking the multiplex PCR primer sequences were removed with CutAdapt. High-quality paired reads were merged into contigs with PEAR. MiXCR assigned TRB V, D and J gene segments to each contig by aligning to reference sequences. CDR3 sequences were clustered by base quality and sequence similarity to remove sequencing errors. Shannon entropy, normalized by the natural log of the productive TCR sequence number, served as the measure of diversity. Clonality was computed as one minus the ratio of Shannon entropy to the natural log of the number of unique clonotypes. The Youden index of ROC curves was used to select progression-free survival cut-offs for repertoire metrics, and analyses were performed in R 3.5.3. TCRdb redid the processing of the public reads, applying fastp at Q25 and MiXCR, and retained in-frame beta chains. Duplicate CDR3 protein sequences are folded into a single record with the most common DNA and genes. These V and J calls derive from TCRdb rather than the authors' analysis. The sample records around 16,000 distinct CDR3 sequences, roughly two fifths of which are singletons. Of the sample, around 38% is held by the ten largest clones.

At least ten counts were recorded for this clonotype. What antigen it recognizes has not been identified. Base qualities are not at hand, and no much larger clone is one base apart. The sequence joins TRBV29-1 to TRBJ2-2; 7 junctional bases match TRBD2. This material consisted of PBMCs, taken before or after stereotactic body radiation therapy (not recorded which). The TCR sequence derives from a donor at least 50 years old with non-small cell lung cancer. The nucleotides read TGCAGCGTTGAAGGGCGGGAGAATCTCGGGGAGCTGTTTTTT. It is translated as CSVEGRENLGELFF.